Shown below are 2 T cell receptor beta chains from a single sample sequenced in a study of T cells in Graves' hyperthyroidism and ophthalmopathy. RNA transcripts gave rise to amplified TCR beta CDR3 regions. Primed by the HTBI set, a first-round RT-PCR was run on the TCR CDR3. A single record per CDR3 protein comes from TCRdb applying MiXCR to the multiplex PCR reads. The data show about 560,000 distinct CDR3 sequences, with less than 15% seen just once and more than 11% held by the top ten. The sample was blood. The receptors were sampled from a woman in her forties with Graves' hyperthyroidism.

This clonotype was seen many times. The chain recombines TRBV20-1 with TRBJ1-5, with a weak D call TRBD1 (6 bases). CDR1 and CDR2 from the germline V gene are DFQATT and SNEGSKA (reference sequence). V was cut by 2 bases and J by 0 bases, with 14 bases left in between. The CDR3 spans 16 residues. CDR3 DNA: TGCAGTGCTAGATTCGGGGGGGCGACTAGCAATCAGCCCCAGCATTTT. Its translation is CSARFGGATSNQPQHF.

This clonotype was seen a handful of times. This chain uses TRBV24-1 with TRBJ2-6, with 7 bases aligning to TRBD2. The CDR3 covers 13 residues. Germline loops: CDR1 KGHDR, CDR2 SFDVKD. The V and J ends lost 12 bases and 2 bases, in that order; junction bases with no gene match: 3. In nucleotides, the CDR3 is TGTGCCGTGGGAGGGGCTGGGGCCAACGTCCTGACTTTC. Its protein is CAVGGAGANVLTF.